A selection of T cell receptor beta chains follows, all from one sample in a study of molecular identifiers for immune sequencing clone quantification. TCRdb processed the PCR reads anew with MiXCR; each CDR3 protein has one entry. The sample yields approximately 680,000 distinct CDR3 sequences, over 25% seen once. Source material: naive CD8+ T cells from blood, with Jurkat cell RNA spiked in. The receptors stem from a human donor in good health. Some libraries in this study had Jurkat cell RNA spiked in. CDR3s include the opening cysteine and the closing phenylalanine or tryptophan. A D gene is named only where the DNA matches it firmly. Size is stated for part of the rows, as once, few or many counts, or as a class when the clone is expanded.

clone size,J gene,V gene,D gene,CDR3 DNA,CDR3 protein
many,TRBJ2-1,TRBV7-8,TRBD2,TGTGCCAGCAGCTACCTCTGGACTAGCGGGGGGGCGGATGAGCAGTTCTTC,CASSYLWTSGGADEQFF
many,TRBJ2-7,TRBV18,TRBD1,TGTGCCAGCTCACCACCCCCAGGACAGGCCCGGGACGAGCAGTACTTC,CASSPPPGQARDEQYF
few,TRBJ1-2,TRBV19,-,TGTGCCAGTAGTATAGGGCCAGGGGACTATGGCTACACCTTC,CASSIGPGDYGYTF
few,TRBJ2-1,TRBV7-2,TRBD2,TGTGCCAGTCCACCGGGAGGGTCCTACAATGAGCAGTTCTTC,CASPPGGSYNEQFF
many,TRBJ2-3,TRBV12-3/TRBV12-4,-,TGTGCCAGCAGTGATCCCCGAGATACGCAGTATTTT,CASSDPRDTQYF
many,TRBJ2-3,TRBV27,TRBD2,TGTGCCAGCAGTTTAAATTGGGGACTAGCGGCAGTTGGAAGCACAGATACGCAGTATTTT,CASSLNWGLAAVGSTDTQYF
-,TRBJ2-1,TRBV7-9,-,TGTGCCAGCACCCCCCCCTCAACAGAAACCCATTACAATGAGCAGTTCTTC,CASTPPSTETHYNEQFF
-,TRBJ1-1,TRBV20-1,TRBD1,TGCAGTGCTAGAGACAAAAACAGGGGGCTCTCGGGGACTGAAGCTTTCTTT,CSARDKNRGLSGTEAFF
many,TRBJ2-3,TRBV6-5,-,TGTGCCAGCAGTCCGATGAGGGGGGGAGGCACAGATACGCAGTATTTT,CASSPMRGGGTDTQYF
few,TRBJ1-4,TRBV5-4,-,TGTGCCAGCAGCTTGGCGGCGGCAGTTCCGGCAACTAATGAAAAACTGTTTTTT,CASSLAAAVPATNEKLFF
-,TRBJ2-7,TRBV10-3,-,TGTGCCATCAGTGAGTCGTCAGAGAAATCCTACGAGCAGTACTTC,CAISESSEKSYEQYF
-,TRBJ1-1,TRBV27,-,TGTGCCAGCAGACTGGGCGGAGGCACTGAAGCTTTCTTT,CASRLGGGTEAFF
many,TRBJ2-5,TRBV2,-,TGTGCCAGCAGTGAAGCCAGAGAAGAGACCCAGTACTTC,CASSEAREETQYF
many,TRBJ2-3,TRBV20-1,-,TGCAGTGCTAGGGGGGTGGGGGCGTGGAGCACAGATACGCAGTATTTT,CSARGVGAWSTDTQYF
few,TRBJ2-2,TRBV15,-,TGTGCCACCAGCAGAGATAGGGACACCGGGGAGCTGTTTTTT,CATSRDRDTGELFF
few,TRBJ2-5,TRBV2,-,TGTGCCAGCAGCAGCGACCGGGAGACCCAGTACTTC,CASSSDRETQYF
-,TRBJ1-5,TRBV19,TRBD1,TGTGCCAGTAGTATCAGTCAGGGGGCAAGTCAGCCCCAGCATTTT,CASSISQGASQPQHF
many,TRBJ2-7,TRBV12-3/TRBV12-4,TRBD1,TGTGCCAGCAGTCCCGAGGGGACAGGGGAGTACTACGAGCAGTACTTC,CASSPEGTGEYYEQYF
many,TRBJ2-7,TRBV7-9,-,TGTGCCAGCAGCCCTTGGACAGCCTACGAGCAGTACTTC,CASSPWTAYEQYF
-,TRBJ1-2,TRBV12-3/TRBV12-4,TRBD1,TGTGCCAGCAGTTTTGTTTTCTGGACAGGGGACGCTAACTATGGCTACACCTTC,CASSFVFWTGDANYGYTF
many,TRBJ1-2,TRBV9,-,TGTGCCAGCAGCGTAGGTGAGGACTATGGCTACACCTTC,CASSVGEDYGYTF
many,TRBJ1-2,TRBV7-2,-,TGTGCCAGCAGCTTAGAGGCGGACCCCTATGGCTACACCTTC,CASSLEADPYGYTF
-,TRBJ2-1,TRBV20-1,-,TGCAGTGCTAGGAACTCCTATCTCGGCAATGAGCAGTTCTTC,CSARNSYLGNEQFF
few,TRBJ2-6,TRBV6-1,-,TGTGCCACCCTCCCCTGGACAGTTGAATTCTCTGGGGCCAACGTCCTGACTTTC,CATLPWTVEFSGANVLTF
-,TRBJ2-5,TRBV24-1,-,TGTGCCACCAGTGATCCCCTGGCCCCGTTGGAGACCCAGTACTTC,CATSDPLAPLETQYF
few,TRBJ2-3,TRBV20-1,-,TGCAGTGCTCGTGCCCTAGACCACACAGATACGCAGTATTTT,CSARALDHTDTQYF
few,TRBJ2-2,TRBV7-7,-,TGTGCTAGCAGCTTAGGGAATACACAGGGCGTCACCGGGGAGCTGTTTTTT,CASSLGNTQGVTGELFF
-,TRBJ2-6,TRBV19,TRBD2,TGTGCCAGTAGGTTAACGGGAGGGGGCTCTGGGGCCAACGTCCTGACTTTC,CASRLTGGGSGANVLTF
many,TRBJ2-5,TRBV28,-,TGTGCCAGCAGTCGGGATTGGAGGGAGACCCAGTACTTC,CASSRDWRETQYF
-,TRBJ1-4,TRBV2,TRBD1,TGTGCCAGCAGGACAGGGCACGGTAATGAAAAACTGTTTTTT,CASRTGHGNEKLFF
-,TRBJ2-2,TRBV10-3,TRBD2,TGTGCCATCAGTGAGTCATGGAGACTAGCGGAAAACACCGGGGAGCTGTTTTTT,CAISESWRLAENTGELFF
many,TRBJ2-3,TRBV28,-,TGTGCCGCCGCAACCTTGGACCAAAGCACAGATACGCAGTATTTT,CAAATLDQSTDTQYF
few,TRBJ1-1,TRBV21-1,-,TGTGCCAGCAGCCCGGACAAGCACTCTTGTAAGGTTCCGGTAACGGGTACGAACACTGAAGCTTTCTTT,CASSPDKHSCKVPVTGTNTEAFF
few,TRBJ2-2,TRBV7-9,-,TGTGCCAGCATCCCGGGGCAGCCATACATGAACACCGGGGAGCTGTTTTTT,CASIPGQPYMNTGELFF
few,TRBJ2-5,TRBV6-5,TRBD1,TGTGCCAGCAGCCCTACGGACAGGGAAGACGAGACCCAGTACTTC,CASSPTDREDETQYF
-,TRBJ1-6,TRBV6-6,-,TGTGCCAGCATCAGGGACGGTGGGTCCCCCCTCCACTTT,CASIRDGGSPLHF